Listed below are T cell receptor beta chains from one sample, sequenced in a study of OX40 agonist ivuxolimab in advanced cancers. Repertoires were generated with immunoSEQ multiplex PCR, while TCRdb's copy carries only in-frame clones and drops some. This table holds tens of thousands of clones, roughly 87% found once. The sequenced sample was CD4+ or CD8+ T cells sorted from blood, obtained in a trial of the OX40 agonist ivuxolimab. The receptor set was obtained from an adult with an advanced solid tumor such as melanoma, head and neck, liver or kidney cancer. The CDR3 runs from the conserved cysteine through the conserved F or W. Each record gives: clone size, D gene, J gene, V gene, CDR3 protein, CDR3 DNA. The D gene is left open where the match is weak. Only part of the rows carry a size: once, few, many, or a class if the clone is expanded.

>NA|TRBD2|TRBJ2-7|TRBV7-2
CASSLESSGGYEQYF
TGTGCCAGCAGCTTAGAGTCTAGCGGGGGCTACGAGCAGTACTTC
>NA|NA|TRBJ2-2|TRBV11-2
CASSLENSGELFF
TGTGCCAGCAGCTTAGAGAACAGCGGGGAGCTGTTTTTT
>NA|NA|TRBJ1-2|TRBV7-2
CASSPGIAGDKANYGYTF
TGTGCCAGCAGCCCAGGGATCGCAGGGGATAAAGCTAACTATGGCTACACCTTC
>few|TRBD1|TRBJ1-2|TRBV19
CASRTRQGISYGYTF
TGTGCCAGTAGAACGCGACAGGGGATCAGCTATGGCTACACCTTC
>NA|TRBD2|TRBJ2-2|TRBV4-1
CASSPQPTSGVTGELFF
TGCGCCAGCAGCCCCCAGCCGACTAGCGGGGTCACCGGGGAGCTGTTTTTT
>few|NA|TRBJ2-1|TRBV6-4
CASSEDLGSYNEQFF
TGTGCCAGCAGTGAAGACCTAGGTTCCTACAATGAGCAGTTCTTC
>NA|NA|TRBJ2-2|TRBV28
CASSFTPRMTRGGELFF
TGTGCCAGCAGTTTTACCCCCCGTATGACGCGGGGCGGGGAGCTGTTTTTT
>NA|NA|TRBJ2-2|TRBV7-9
CASTHQGGELFF
TGTGCCAGCACCCATCAGGGCGGGGAGCTGTTTTTT
>NA|TRBD1|TRBJ2-5|TRBV5-1
CASSLGGDRVETQYF
TGCGCCAGCAGCTTGGGCGGGGACAGGGTGGAGACCCAGTACTTC
>NA|TRBD2|TRBJ2-1|TRBV4-1
CASSGAGGVINEQFF
TGCGCCAGCAGCGGAGCGGGGGGGGTTATAAATGAGCAGTTCTTC
>NA|NA|TRBJ1-1|TRBV9
CASSPYGREVEAFF
TGTGCCAGCAGCCCGTACGGCAGGGAGGTTGAAGCTTTCTTT
>NA|TRBD1|TRBJ1-4|TRBV15
CATSRLDRGDAEKLFF
TGTGCCACCAGCAGACTCGACAGGGGAGACGCTGAAAAACTGTTTTTT
>NA|NA|TRBJ1-2|TRBV7-2
CASSFNPSYGYTF
TGTGCCAGCAGCTTTAACCCCAGCTATGGCTACACCTTC
>NA|NA|TRBJ1-4|TRBV10-3
CAISQRVNEKLFF
TGTGCCATCAGCCAGAGAGTAAATGAAAAACTGTTTTTT
>NA|NA|TRBJ2-1|TRBV6-6
CASRPRRDTGNEQFF
TGTGCCAGCCGCCCCCGGCGGGATACGGGGAATGAGCAGTTCTTC
>NA|NA|TRBJ2-2|TRBV2
CASRDDWAGELFF
TGTGCCAGCAGGGACGACTGGGCCGGGGAGCTGTTTTTT
>NA|NA|TRBJ2-2|TRBV10-1
CASSEDLTGELFF
TGCGCCAGCAGTGAAGACCTCACCGGGGAGCTGTTTTTT
>NA|NA|TRBJ1-2|TRBV28
CATQTPSGYGYTF
TGTGCCACCCAGACCCCAAGCGGTTATGGCTACACCTTC
>NA|NA|TRBJ2-2|TRBV29-1
CSVEDRRGNTGELFF
TGCAGCGTTGAAGATCGGCGAGGGAACACCGGGGAGCTGTTTTTT
>NA|TRBD1|TRBJ2-3|TRBV9
CASSPRDRGATDTQYF
TGTGCCAGCAGCCCAAGGGACAGGGGAGCAACAGATACGCAGTATTTT
>NA|NA|TRBJ1-2|TRBV7-9
CASSLVGAGHYGYTF
TGTGCCAGCAGCTTAGTTGGGGCGGGACACTATGGCTACACCTTC
>NA|NA|TRBJ2-7|TRBV28
CASSLQGFPYEQYF
TGTGCCAGCAGTTTGCAGGGCTTCCCCTACGAGCAGTACTTC
>NA|TRBD2|TRBJ2-5|TRBV7-3
CASSLGTRETQYF
TGTGCCAGCAGCTTAGGGACTAGGGAGACCCAGTACTTC
>NA|TRBD1|TRBJ2-1|TRBV27
CASSGYQGARFF
TGTGCCAGCAGTGGCTATCAGGGGGCGCGGTTCTTC
>once|TRBD2|TRBJ2-1|TRBV10-1
CASSGPGLAGEHEQFF
TGCGCCAGCAGTGGGCCGGGACTAGCGGGAGAACATGAGCAGTTCTTC
>NA|TRBD1|TRBJ1-1|TRBV5-8
CASSWGQVLGKTEAFF
TGTGCCAGCAGCTGGGGACAGGTCCTGGGAAAGACTGAAGCTTTCTTT
>few|TRBD2|TRBJ2-7|TRBV7-3
CASSFRDPAGGPTYEQYF
TGTGCCAGCAGCTTTCGAGATCCAGCGGGAGGGCCTACCTACGAGCAGTACTTC
>NA|TRBD1|TRBJ1-1|TRBV5-1
CASSFLTGGMNTEAFF
TGCGCCAGCAGCTTTCTGACAGGGGGAATGAACACTGAAGCTTTCTTT
>NA|NA|TRBJ2-1|TRBV2
CASKPAGPSSYNEQFF
TGTGCCAGCAAACCAGCGGGCCCTAGCTCCTACAATGAGCAGTTCTTC
>NA|TRBD1|TRBJ1-4|TRBV6-5
CASSGTGSNEKLFF
TGTGCCAGCAGCGGGACAGGGAGTAATGAAAAACTGTTTTTT
>once|NA|TRBJ2-7|TRBV7-6
CASSLSGNEQYF
TGTGCCAGCAGCTTGTCCGGGAACGAGCAGTACTTC
>once|NA|TRBJ1-3|TRBV6-6
CASSYDGPSGNTIYF
TGTGCCAGCAGTTACGACGGGCCCTCTGGAAACACCATATATTTT
>NA|NA|TRBJ1-1|TRBV28
CASRTGMGGGDTEAFF
TGTGCCAGCCGTACCGGGATGGGCGGCGGGGACACTGAAGCTTTCTTT
>NA|NA|TRBJ1-4|TRBV5-1
CASSLGWGSEKLFF
TGCGCCAGCAGCCTGGGGTGGGGCAGCGAAAAACTGTTTTTT
>NA|NA|TRBJ2-1|TRBV5-5
CASSLRSSSYNEQFF
TGTGCCAGCAGCCTCAGGTCAAGCTCCTACAATGAGCAGTTCTTC
>NA|TRBD2|TRBJ2-3|TRBV7-3
CASSFLLAGGRSDTQYF
TGTGCCAGCAGCTTCCTCTTAGCGGGGGGGCGATCAGATACGCAGTATTTT
>NA|NA|TRBJ2-7|TRBV5-4
CASSRGFTYEQYF
TGTGCCAGCTCGAGGGGGTTCACCTACGAGCAGTACTTC
>NA|TRBD2|TRBJ2-5|TRBV5-5
CASSLAGGPLETQYF
TGTGCCAGCAGCTTGGCGGGAGGGCCGTTAGAGACCCAGTACTTC
>NA|NA|TRBJ2-7|TRBV7-9
CASSLDPGRGAYEQYF
TGTGCCAGCAGCTTAGACCCCGGGCGCGGGGCCTACGAGCAGTACTTC
>NA|NA|TRBJ1-1|TRBV30
CAWKTGHTEAFF
TGTGCCTGGAAGACCGGGCACACTGAAGCTTTCTTT
>NA|NA|TRBJ2-1|TRBV6-5
CASKGQINEQFF
TGTGCCAGCAAAGGGCAGATCAATGAGCAGTTCTTC
>few|TRBD1|TRBJ1-2|TRBV7-2
CASSLVSGQGAHYGYTF
TGTGCCAGCAGCTTAGTGTCGGGACAGGGTGCCCACTATGGCTACACCTTC
>NA|TRBD1|TRBJ1-2|TRBV25-1
CASSTPGQGFYGYTF
TGTGCCAGCAGTACCCCGGGACAGGGGTTCTATGGCTACACCTTC
>once|TRBD1|TRBJ2-3|TRBV4-1
CASSQSGQGSDTQYF
TGCGCCAGCAGCCAATCGGGACAGGGATCAGATACGCAGTATTTT
>NA|TRBD1|TRBJ2-1|TRBV27
CASSFPGQGGDEQFF
TGTGCCAGCAGTTTCCCGGGACAGGGTGGCGATGAGCAGTTCTTC
>NA|NA|TRBJ1-2|TRBV7-2
CASSLDLAGRHGYTF
TGTGCCAGCAGCTTAGATCTGGCAGGGAGACATGGCTACACCTTC
>NA|NA|TRBJ2-3|TRBV4-3
CASSQGSQGFTDTQYF
TGCGCCAGCAGCCAAGGTTCTCAGGGTTTTACAGATACGCAGTATTTT
>NA|TRBD2|TRBJ2-7|TRBV7-2
CASTRSGRAREQYF
TGTGCCAGCACCCGAAGCGGGAGGGCTCGCGAGCAGTACTTC
>NA|TRBD2|TRBJ2-3|TRBV7-9
CASSRSGGSTDTQYF
TGTGCCAGCAGCCGGAGCGGGGGGAGCACAGATACGCAGTATTTT
>NA|NA|TRBJ2-6|TRBV6-1
CASSTDSGANVLTF
TGTGCCAGCAGTACGGACTCTGGGGCCAACGTCCTGACTTTC